This T cell receptor (beta chain) was documented in a study of blood T cell repertoires in COVID-19. Whole-study context: The United States, Italy and Spain provided the acute and convalescent COVID-19 samples.

This clone was observed once. This specimen includes other DNA sequences encoding the same CDR3. Per the original methods: The authors estimated nucleated cell counts from reference gene primer amplification. Assay used: immunoSEQ multiplex PCR; TCRdb lists only in-frame clones, some missing. Clone size and V and J calls were adopted from that table, with D and trimming inferred from the DNA. In the table there are some 160,000 clones, approximately 83% of which are singletons. CDR3 size: 15 residues. Trimming took 0 bases from V and 3 from J, leaving 12 bases between them. Germline V gene lookup returns CDR1 SGHAT and CDR2 FQNNGV.

The sequenced material came from peripheral blood. The chain joins TRBV11-2 to TRBJ2-7; possible D gene TRBD2, 5 bases. The TCR comes from a woman older than 75 with acute or convalescent COVID-19. The DNA for the CDR3 is TGTGCCAGCAGCTTAGATGGCGGAGGTCGCTACGAGCAGTACTTC. This codes for CASSLDGGGRYEQYF.